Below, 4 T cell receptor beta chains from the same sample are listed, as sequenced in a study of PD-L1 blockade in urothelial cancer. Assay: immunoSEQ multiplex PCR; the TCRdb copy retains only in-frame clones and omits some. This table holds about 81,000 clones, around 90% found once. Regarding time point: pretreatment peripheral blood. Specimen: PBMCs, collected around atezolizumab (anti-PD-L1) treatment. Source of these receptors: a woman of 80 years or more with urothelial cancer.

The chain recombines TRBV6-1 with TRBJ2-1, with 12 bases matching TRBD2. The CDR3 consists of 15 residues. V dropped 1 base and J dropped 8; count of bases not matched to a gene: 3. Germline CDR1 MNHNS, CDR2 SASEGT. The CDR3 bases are TGTGCCAGCAGTGAAGGTCTAGCGGGAGGGGATGAGCAGTTCTTC. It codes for CASSEGLAGGDEQFF.

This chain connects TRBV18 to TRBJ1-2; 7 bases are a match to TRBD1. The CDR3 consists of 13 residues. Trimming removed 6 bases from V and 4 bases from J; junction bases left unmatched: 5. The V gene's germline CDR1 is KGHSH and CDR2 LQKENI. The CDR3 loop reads CASSEDRVYGYTF. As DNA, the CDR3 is TGTGCCAGCTCCGAAGACAGGGTCTATGGCTACACCTTC.

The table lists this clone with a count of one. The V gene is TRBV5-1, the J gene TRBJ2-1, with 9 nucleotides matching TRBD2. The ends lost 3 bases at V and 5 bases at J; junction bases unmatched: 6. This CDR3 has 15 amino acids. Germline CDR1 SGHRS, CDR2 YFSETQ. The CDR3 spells CASSSQSGGNNEQFF. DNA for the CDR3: TGCGCCAGCAGCTCCCAAAGCGGGGGGAACAATGAGCAGTTCTTC.

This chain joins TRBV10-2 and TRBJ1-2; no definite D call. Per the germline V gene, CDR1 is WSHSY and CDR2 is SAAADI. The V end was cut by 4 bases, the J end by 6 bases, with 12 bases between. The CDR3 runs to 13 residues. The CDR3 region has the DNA TGCGCCAGCAGTGCGCGGGAGACGAATGGCTACACCTTC. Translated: CASSARETNGYTF.